The clone carrying this T cell receptor beta chain is a singleton in its sample. This specimen belongs to a study of T cells in tuberculosis. The repertoire was sequenced with immunoSEQ multiplex PCR; TCRdb's copy has only in-frame clones and lacks some. The repertoire holds around 26,000 clones, with around nine tenths as singletons. The V and J ends lost 4 bases and 1 base respectively, with 10 bases between them. Germline CDR1 WSHSY, CDR2 SAAADI. The CDR3 extends over 14 amino acids. The material sequenced was PBMCs. The TCR originated in a donor between 10 and 35 years old with latent tuberculosis or without tuberculosis infection. Some clones in this sample may be carry-over from other donors' samples. The chain links TRBV10-2 to TRBJ2-5; TRBD2 might be the D (6 bases). CDR3 sequence reads: CASSVGGAQETQYF. The CDR3 bases are TGCGCCAGCAGTGTAGGCGGGGCCCAAGAGACCCAGTACTTC.